These T cell receptor beta chains were read from a single sample in a study of T cell responses to AZD1222 COVID-19 vaccine. Clones were read by immunoSEQ multiplex PCR, and TCRdb kept only the in-frame ones, dropping some. The sample has some 150,000 clones; around nine tenths are singletons. The sequenced sample was peripheral blood, obtained on day 0 of AZD1222 vaccination. Source of these receptors: an adult in good health. CDR3s include the opening cysteine and the closing phenylalanine or tryptophan.

v_gene	j_gene	CDR3aa
TRBV25-1	TRBJ2-2	CASSDPSGYTGELFF
TRBV6-5	TRBJ1-2	CASSYSGVLPTGGYTF
TRBV19	TRBJ2-1	CASSNPTGGGGYNEQFF
TRBV7-9	TRBJ2-1	CASSPSVRGGRSSYNEQFF
TRBV10-2	TRBJ2-1	CASSYGTGRSNEQFF
TRBV5-1	TRBJ2-7	CASSLGGGGSFLYEQYF
TRBV6-4	TRBJ1-5	CASSDSCCRRLQPQHF
TRBV20-1	TRBJ2-1	CSATRNEQFF
TRBV6-5	TRBJ1-1	CASSNPGGPEGAFF
TRBV29-1	TRBJ2-5	CSVRRDWIKETQYF
TRBV5-4	TRBJ2-2	CASSFIQGTNTGELFF
TRBV9	TRBJ2-3	CASSVAGGYTDTQYF
TRBV5-1	TRBJ2-5	CASSVSGGDETQYF
TRBV6-5	TRBJ1-4	CASSYSGVGKLFF
TRBV28	TRBJ1-1	CASSLLTGRTEAFF
TRBV15	TRBJ1-1	CATSAYRGHTEAFF
TRBV19	TRBJ1-1	CASSMDGYMNTEAFF
TRBV7-3	TRBJ2-6	CASSPISGSGANVLTF
TRBV4-1	TRBJ2-6	CASSQPTGGSRSGANVLTF
TRBV9	TRBJ2-2	CASSVEGSTGELFF